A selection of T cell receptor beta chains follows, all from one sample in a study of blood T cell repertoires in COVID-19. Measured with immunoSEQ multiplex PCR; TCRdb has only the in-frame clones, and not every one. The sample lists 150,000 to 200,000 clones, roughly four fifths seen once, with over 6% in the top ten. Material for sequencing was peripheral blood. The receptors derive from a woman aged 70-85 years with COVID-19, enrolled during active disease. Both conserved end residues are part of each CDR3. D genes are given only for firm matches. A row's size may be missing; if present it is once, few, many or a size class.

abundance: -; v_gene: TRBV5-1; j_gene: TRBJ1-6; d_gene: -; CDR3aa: CASSGPKLNSPLHF; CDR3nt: TGCGCCAGCAGCGGGCCGAAACTTAATTCACCCCTCCACTTT
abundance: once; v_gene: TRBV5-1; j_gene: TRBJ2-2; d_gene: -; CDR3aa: CASSLLFGGNTGELFF; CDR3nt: TGCGCCAGCAGCTTGTTATTCGGCGGGAACACCGGGGAGCTGTTTTTT
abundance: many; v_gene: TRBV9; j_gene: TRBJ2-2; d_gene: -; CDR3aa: CASSVNTLNTGELFF; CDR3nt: TGTGCCAGCAGCGTTAATACTCTTAACACCGGGGAGCTGTTTTTT
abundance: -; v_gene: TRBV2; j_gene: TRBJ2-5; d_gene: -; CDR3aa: CASSVQETQYF; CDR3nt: TGTGCCAGCAGTGTACAAGAGACCCAGTACTTC
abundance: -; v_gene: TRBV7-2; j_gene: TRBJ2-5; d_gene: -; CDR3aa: CASSFRGRETQYF; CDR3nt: TGTGCCAGCAGCTTCAGGGGCCGGGAGACCCAGTACTTC
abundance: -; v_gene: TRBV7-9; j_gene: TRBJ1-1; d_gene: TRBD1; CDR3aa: CASSPRQGPNTEAFF; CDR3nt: TGTGCCAGCAGCCCCCGACAGGGGCCAAACACTGAAGCTTTCTTT
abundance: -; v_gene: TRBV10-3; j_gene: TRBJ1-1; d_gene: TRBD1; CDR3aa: CAIRGQGTLNTEAFF; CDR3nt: TGTGCCATCAGGGGACAGGGGACCCTGAACACTGAAGCTTTCTTT
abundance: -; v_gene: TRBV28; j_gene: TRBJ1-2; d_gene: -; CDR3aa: CASSPWDTNYGYTF; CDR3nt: TGTGCCAGCAGTCCCTGGGACACTAACTATGGCTACACCTTC
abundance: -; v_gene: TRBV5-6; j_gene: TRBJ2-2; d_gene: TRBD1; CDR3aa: CASSLDLGGLTGELFF; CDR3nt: TGTGCCAGCAGCTTGGACCTAGGGGGCTTAACCGGGGAGCTGTTTTTT
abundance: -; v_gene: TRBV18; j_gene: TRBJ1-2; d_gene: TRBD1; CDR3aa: CASSPGQEIGYGYTF; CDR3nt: TGTGCCAGCTCACCGGGACAGGAGATTGGGTATGGCTACACCTTC
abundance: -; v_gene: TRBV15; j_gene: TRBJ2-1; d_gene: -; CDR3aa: CATSPQRGNEQFF; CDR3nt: TGTGCCACCAGCCCTCAGAGAGGTAATGAGCAGTTCTTC
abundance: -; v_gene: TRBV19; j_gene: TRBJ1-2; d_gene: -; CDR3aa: CASRMGTLDYGYTF; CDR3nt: TGTGCCAGTAGAATGGGGACACTCGACTATGGCTACACCTTC
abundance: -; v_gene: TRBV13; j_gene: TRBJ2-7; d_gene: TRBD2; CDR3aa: CASSPPSGSYEQYF; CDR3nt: TGTGCCAGCAGCCCTCCTAGCGGGTCCTACGAGCAGTACTTC
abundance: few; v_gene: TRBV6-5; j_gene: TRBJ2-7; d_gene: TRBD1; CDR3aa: CASSYSTGGRSHEQYF; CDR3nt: TGTGCCAGCAGTTACTCGACAGGGGGCAGGTCCCACGAGCAGTACTTC
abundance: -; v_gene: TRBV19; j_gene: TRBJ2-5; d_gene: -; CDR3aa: CASSFERGTQYF; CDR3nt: TGTGCCAGTAGTTTCGAACGGGGGACCCAGTACTTC
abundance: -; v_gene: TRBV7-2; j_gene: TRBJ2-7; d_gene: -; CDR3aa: CASSYPRGSSYEQYF; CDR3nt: TGTGCCAGCAGCTACCCTAGAGGTAGCTCCTACGAGCAGTACTTC
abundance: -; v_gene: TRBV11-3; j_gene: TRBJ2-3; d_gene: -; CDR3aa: CASSSGHGTDTQYF; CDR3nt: TGTGCCAGCAGCTCCGGACACGGCACAGATACGCAGTATTTT
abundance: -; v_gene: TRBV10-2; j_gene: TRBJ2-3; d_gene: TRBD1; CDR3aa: CASIRRDRVADTQYF; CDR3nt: TGCGCCAGCATCCGACGGGACAGGGTGGCTGATACGCAGTATTTT
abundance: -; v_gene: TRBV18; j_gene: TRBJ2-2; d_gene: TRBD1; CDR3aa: CASSPDRGPTGELFF; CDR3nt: TGTGCCAGCTCACCGGACAGGGGGCCCACCGGGGAGCTGTTTTTT
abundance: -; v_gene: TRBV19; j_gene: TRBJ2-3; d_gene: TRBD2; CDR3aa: CASRRGGSPSTDTQYF; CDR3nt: TGTGCCAGTAGGCGGGGCGGGAGCCCTAGCACAGATACGCAGTATTTT
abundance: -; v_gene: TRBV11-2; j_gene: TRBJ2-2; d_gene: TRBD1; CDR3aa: CASSLIIVGQGFVGELFF; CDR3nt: TGTGCCAGCAGCTTAATCATCGTGGGACAGGGGTTTGTGGGGGAGCTGTTTTTT
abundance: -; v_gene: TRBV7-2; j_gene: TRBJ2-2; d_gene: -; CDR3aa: CASSSEGGRSGGELFF; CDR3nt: TGTGCCAGCAGCTCCGAGGGGGGGAGGAGTGGCGGGGAGCTGTTTTTT
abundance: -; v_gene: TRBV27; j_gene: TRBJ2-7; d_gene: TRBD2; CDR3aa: CASSPQGGRLAVAYEQYF; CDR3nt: TGTGCCAGCAGTCCCCAGGGGGGGAGACTAGCGGTTGCCTACGAGCAGTACTTC
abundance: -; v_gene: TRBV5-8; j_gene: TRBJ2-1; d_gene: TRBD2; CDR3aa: CASTRTSGTATPHYNEQFF; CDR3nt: TGTGCCAGCACCCGGACTAGCGGGACGGCTACGCCCCATTACAATGAGCAGTTCTTC
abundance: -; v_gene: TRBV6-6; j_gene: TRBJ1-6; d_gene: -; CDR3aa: CASRTEENSPLHF; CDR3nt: TGTGCCAGCAGAACAGAAGAGAATTCACCCCTCCACTTT
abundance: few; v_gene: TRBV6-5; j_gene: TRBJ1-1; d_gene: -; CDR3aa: CASSYSISGFDTEAFF; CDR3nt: TGTGCCAGCAGTTACTCGATCTCAGGGTTCGACACTGAAGCTTTCTTT
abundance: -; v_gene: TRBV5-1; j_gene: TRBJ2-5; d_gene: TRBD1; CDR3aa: CASSPDRVETQYF; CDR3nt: TGCGCCAGCAGCCCAGACAGGGTAGAGACCCAGTACTTC
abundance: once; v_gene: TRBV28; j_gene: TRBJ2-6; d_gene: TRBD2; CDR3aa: CASSSLEREGLSSGANVLTF; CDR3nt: TGTGCCAGCAGTTCCCTCGAGCGGGAGGGCCTTAGTTCTGGGGCCAACGTCCTGACTTTC
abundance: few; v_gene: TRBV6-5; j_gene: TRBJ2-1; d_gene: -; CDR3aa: CASSSDASGQFF; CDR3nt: TGTGCCAGCAGTTCCGACGCATCGGGGCAGTTCTTC
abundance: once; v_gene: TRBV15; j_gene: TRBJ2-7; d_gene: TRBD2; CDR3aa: CATSIRRASGIYEQYF; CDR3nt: TGTGCCACCAGCATCCGGAGGGCTAGCGGGATCTACGAGCAGTACTTC
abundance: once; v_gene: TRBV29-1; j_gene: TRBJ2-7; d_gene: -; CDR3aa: CSVVTGHSYEQYF; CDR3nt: TGCAGCGTTGTCACAGGGCACTCCTACGAGCAGTACTTC
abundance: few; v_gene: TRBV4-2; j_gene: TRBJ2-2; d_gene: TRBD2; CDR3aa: CASRSVAGLNGELFF; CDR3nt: TGTGCCAGCAGATCCGTAGCGGGATTGAACGGGGAGCTGTTTTTT
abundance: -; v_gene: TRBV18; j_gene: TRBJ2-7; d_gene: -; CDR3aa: CASSGDYEQYF; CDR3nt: TGTGCCAGCTCAGGAGACTACGAGCAGTACTTC
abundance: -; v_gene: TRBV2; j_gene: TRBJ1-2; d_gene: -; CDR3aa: CASSETGKGYTF; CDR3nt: TGTGCCAGCAGTGAAACGGGGAAGGGCTACACCTTC
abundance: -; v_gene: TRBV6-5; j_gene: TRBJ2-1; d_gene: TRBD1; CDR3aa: CASSYPGQGYNEQFF; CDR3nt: TGTGCCAGCAGTTACCCGGGACAGGGCTACAATGAGCAGTTCTTC
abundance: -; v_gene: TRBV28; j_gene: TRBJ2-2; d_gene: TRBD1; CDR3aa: CASSPPWDSNTGELFF; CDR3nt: TGTGCCAGCAGTCCGCCCTGGGACAGCAACACCGGGGAGCTGTTTTTT
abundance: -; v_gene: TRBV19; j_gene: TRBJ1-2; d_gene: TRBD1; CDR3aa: CASSVTGPYGYTF; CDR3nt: TGTGCCAGTAGTGTGACAGGGCCATATGGCTACACCTTC
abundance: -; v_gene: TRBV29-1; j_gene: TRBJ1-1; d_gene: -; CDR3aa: CSVGLGANTEAFF; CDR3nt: TGCAGCGTTGGGCTGGGGGCGAACACTGAAGCTTTCTTT
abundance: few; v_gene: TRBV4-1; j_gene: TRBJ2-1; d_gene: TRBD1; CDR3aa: CASSLRQGVSYNEQFF; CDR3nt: TGCGCCAGCAGCCTCAGACAGGGGGTCTCCTACAATGAGCAGTTCTTC
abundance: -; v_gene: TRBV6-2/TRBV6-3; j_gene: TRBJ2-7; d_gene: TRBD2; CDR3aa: CASSYSSLAGGYEQYF; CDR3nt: TGTGCCAGCAGTTACTCGTCACTAGCGGGAGGGTACGAGCAGTACTTC
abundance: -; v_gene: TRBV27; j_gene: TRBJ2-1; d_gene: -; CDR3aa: CASSWDSKRHEQFF; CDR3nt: TGTGCCAGCAGTTGGGACTCCAAACGTCATGAGCAGTTCTTC
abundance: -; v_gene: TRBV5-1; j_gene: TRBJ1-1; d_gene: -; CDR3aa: CASSLEIRMTGNTEAFF; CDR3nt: TGCGCCAGCAGCTTGGAAATCCGTATGACAGGGAACACTGAAGCTTTCTTT
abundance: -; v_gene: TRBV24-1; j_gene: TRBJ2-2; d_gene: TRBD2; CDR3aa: CATSDPIAGGTGELFF; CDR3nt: TGTGCCACCAGTGATCCTATAGCGGGAGGCACCGGGGAGCTGTTTTTT
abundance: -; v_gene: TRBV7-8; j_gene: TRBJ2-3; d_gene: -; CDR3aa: CASSFQTGADTQYF; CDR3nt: TGTGCCAGCAGCTTTCAGACAGGAGCAGATACGCAGTATTTT
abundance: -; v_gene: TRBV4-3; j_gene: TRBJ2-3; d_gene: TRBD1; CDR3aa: CASSQAWTGKTDTQYF; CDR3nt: TGCGCCAGCAGCCAAGCGTGGACAGGGAAAACAGATACGCAGTATTTT
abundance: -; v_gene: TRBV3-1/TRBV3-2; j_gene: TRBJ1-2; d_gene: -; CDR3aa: CASSTGVPNYGYTF; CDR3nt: TGTGCCAGCAGCACGGGGGTCCCTAACTATGGCTACACCTTC
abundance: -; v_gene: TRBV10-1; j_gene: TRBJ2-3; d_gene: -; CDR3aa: CASSRLKTGTDTQYF; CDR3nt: TGCGCCAGCAGTCGACTTAAGACTGGCACAGATACGCAGTATTTT
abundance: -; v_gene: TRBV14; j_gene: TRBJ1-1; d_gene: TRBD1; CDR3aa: CASSRAYGTGLSSEAFF; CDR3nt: TGTGCCAGCAGCCGGGCCTACGGGACAGGTCTCAGCAGTGAAGCTTTCTTT
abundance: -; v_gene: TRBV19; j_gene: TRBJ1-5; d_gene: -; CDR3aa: CASSGAGDNQPQHF; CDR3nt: TGTGCCAGTAGTGGGGCAGGGGATAATCAGCCCCAGCATTTT
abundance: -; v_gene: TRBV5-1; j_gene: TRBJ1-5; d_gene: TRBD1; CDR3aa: CASSQQGGNQPQHF; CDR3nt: TGCGCCAGCAGCCAGCAGGGGGGAAATCAGCCCCAGCATTTT
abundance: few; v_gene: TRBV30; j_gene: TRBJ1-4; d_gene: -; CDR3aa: CAWSVPGARYNEKLFF; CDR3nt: TGTGCCTGGAGTGTACCGGGAGCCAGGTACAATGAAAAACTGTTTTTT
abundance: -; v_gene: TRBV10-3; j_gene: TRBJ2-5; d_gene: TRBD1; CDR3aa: CAISGSGTGGETQYF; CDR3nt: TGTGCCATCAGTGGCTCCGGGACAGGGGGAGAGACCCAGTACTTC
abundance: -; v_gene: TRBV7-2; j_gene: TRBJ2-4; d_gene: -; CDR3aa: CASSSQGNIQYF; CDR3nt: TGTGCCAGCAGCAGCCAGGGCAACATTCAGTACTTC
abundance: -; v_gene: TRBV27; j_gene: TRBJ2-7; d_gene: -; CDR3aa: CASSPLGYREKQYF; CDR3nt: TGTGCCAGCAGTCCCCTAGGGTACCGGGAGAAGCAGTACTTC
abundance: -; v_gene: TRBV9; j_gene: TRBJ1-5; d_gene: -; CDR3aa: CASSVDSGNQPQHF; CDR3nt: TGTGCCAGCAGCGTAGATTCGGGCAATCAGCCCCAGCATTTT